This T cell receptor (beta chain) was documented in a study of blood T cells in healthy people across ages. V lost 5 bases and J lost 2, with 19 bases in between. This CDR3 spans 16 amino acids. CDR1 is SGHAT and CDR2 is FQNNGV in the germline V gene. This clonotype was counted at least ten times. It was with a sample-barcoded 5' primer and a J-beta primer mix that a second PCR of roughly 7 to 12 cycles was run. TCRdb processed the 5' RACE reads anew with MiXCR; each CDR3 protein has one entry. The repertoire consists of about 780,000 distinct CDR3 sequences, with about 45% occurring once and the leading ten covering over 15%.

J is TRBJ2-7 and V is TRBV11-2; possibly TRBD1 for D (6 bases). Sequencing was done on a sample of blood. This receptor was taken from an elderly man in good health. The CDR3 loop reads CASSPGVGAGTYEQYF. The DNA for the CDR3 is TGTGCCAGCAGCCCCGGGGTGGGGGCCGGAACCTACGAGCAGTACTTC.